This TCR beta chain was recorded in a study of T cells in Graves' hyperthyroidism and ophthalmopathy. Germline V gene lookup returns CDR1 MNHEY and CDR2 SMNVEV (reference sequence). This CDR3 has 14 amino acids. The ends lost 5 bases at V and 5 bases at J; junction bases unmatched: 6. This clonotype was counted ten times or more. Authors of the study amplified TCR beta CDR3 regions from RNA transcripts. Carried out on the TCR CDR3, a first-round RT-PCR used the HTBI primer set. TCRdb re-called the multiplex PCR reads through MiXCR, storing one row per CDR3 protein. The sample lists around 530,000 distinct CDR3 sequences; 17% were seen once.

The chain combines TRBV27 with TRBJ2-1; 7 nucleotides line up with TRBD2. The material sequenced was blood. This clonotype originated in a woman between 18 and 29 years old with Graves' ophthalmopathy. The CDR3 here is CASSRTRGDNEQFF. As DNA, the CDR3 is TGTGCCAGCAGTCGGACCCGGGGGGACAATGAGCAGTTCTTC.